The entry below describes one T cell receptor (beta chain). This clonotype was seen a few times. The clone's antigen remains unknown. Base qualities are not at hand, and no much larger clone is one base apart. This sample is part of a study of early T cells in non-severe SARS-CoV-2 infection (dated by TCRdb to the early 2020s). Context from the whole study: Because TCR sequencing was done on bulk RNA from unsorted whole blood, the alpha and beta chains could not be paired. What the research found in general, with its limitations: Matching against VDJdb was skewed toward anti-spike CD8 responses, likely underestimated virus-specific expansions, and missed private and CD4 specificities.

The CDR3 runs 16 residues from the cysteine to the phenylalanine. Only the CDR3 part of the read is kept: 48 bases, read in frame from the first base. The germline V gene sets CDR1 to SGHRS and CDR2 to YFSETQ. Cut back by 0 bases and 0 bases, the V and J ends lie 13 bases apart. Library construction relied on 5' RACE. The sequencer was a NextSeq 500. In the TCR library protocol, unique molecular identifiers were attached to individual cDNA molecules to correct for PCR bias and sequencing error. Both TCR alpha and beta chains were sequenced, and tight co-correlation was observed between alpha and beta sequence abundances in each sample. As for the original processing: Decombinator V4 was used to annotate the V gene, J gene and CDR3 of the TCR sequences. TCRs were defined as expanded if a significant change between any two time points was detected under a Poisson model with p below 0.0001. Abundances of TCRs were expressed as counts per million after normalisation to the total number of TCRs sequenced in each sample. MAIT TCRs were defined by TRAV1-2 paired with TRAJ12, TRAJ20 or TRAJ33, and iNKT TCRs by TRAV10 paired with TRAJ18. VDJdb, accessed on 1 November 2021, was searched for TCRs annotated for CMV, EBV and SARS-CoV-2, and TCRs annotated for more than one antigen were excluded. Through fastp at Q25 and MiXCR, TCRdb rebuilt clones from the public reads, retaining in-frame beta chains. Each entry is one CDR3 protein sequence, shown with its most common DNA and genes. For this entry, the V and J calls and clone size follow TCRdb and not the study's own pipeline. The sample table shows approximately 69,000 distinct CDR3 sequences, and about 10% are seen once. Together, the top ten hold about 5.8% of the sample.

Set within a cohort of healthcare workers in London, UK, this nested case-control study involved weekly PCR testing of nasopharyngeal swabs along with blood sampling. Between 23 and 31 March 2020, the week of the UK lockdown, healthcare workers were enrolled and then followed up weekly for as long as 16 weeks. The chain was built from TRBV5-1 and TRBJ2-7; the D gene lacks a confident call. The receptor's source is an adult who was a healthcare worker with PCR-confirmed SARS-CoV-2 infection or an uninfected control (not recorded which). This sample comprised whole blood, obtained at baseline. The DNA sequence is as follows: TGCGCCAGCAGCTTGGTATCCAGTTGGAGCTCCTACGAGCAGTACTTC. This translates into CASSLVSSWSSYEQYF.